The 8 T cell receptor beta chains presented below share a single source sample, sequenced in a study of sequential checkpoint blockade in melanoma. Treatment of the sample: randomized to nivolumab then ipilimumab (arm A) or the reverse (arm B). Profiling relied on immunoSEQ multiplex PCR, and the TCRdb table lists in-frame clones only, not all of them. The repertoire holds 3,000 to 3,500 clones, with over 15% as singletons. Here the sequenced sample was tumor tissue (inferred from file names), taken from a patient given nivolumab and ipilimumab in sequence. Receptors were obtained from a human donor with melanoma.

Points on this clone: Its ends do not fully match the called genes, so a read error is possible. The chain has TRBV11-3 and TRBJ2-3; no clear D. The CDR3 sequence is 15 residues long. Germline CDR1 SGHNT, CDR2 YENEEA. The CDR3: CASSLGTSSTDTQYF. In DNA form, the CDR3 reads TGTGCTAGCAGCTTAGGTACCTCTAGCACAGATACGCAGTATTTT.

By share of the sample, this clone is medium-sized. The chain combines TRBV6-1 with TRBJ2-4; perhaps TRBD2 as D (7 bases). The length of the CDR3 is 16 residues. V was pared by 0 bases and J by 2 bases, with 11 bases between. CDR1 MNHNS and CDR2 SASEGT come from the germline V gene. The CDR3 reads CASSEAGGPPKNIQYF. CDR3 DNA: TGTGCCAGCAGTGAAGCGGGGGGGCCCCCCAAAAACATTCAGTACTTC.

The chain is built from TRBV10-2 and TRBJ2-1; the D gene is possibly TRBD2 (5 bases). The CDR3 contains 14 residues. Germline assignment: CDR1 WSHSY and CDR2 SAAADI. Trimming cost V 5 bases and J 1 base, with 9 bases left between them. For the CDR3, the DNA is TGCGCCAGCAGTCCCTCGGGGTCCTACAATGAGCAGTTCTTC. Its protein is CASSPSGSYNEQFF.

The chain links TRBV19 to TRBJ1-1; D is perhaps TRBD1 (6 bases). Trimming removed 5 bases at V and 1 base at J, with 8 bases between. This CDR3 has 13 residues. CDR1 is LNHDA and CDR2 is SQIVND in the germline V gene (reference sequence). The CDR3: CASSGGANTEAFF. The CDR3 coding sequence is TGTGCCAGTAGTGGGGGCGCGAACACTGAAGCTTTCTTT.

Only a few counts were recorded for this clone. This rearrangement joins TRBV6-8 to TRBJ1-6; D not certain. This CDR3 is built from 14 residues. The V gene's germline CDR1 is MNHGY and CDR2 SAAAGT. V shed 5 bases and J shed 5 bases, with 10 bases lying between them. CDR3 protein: CASSDRRDNSPLHF. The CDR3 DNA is TGTGCCAGCAGTGACCGACGGGATAATTCACCCCTCCACTTT.

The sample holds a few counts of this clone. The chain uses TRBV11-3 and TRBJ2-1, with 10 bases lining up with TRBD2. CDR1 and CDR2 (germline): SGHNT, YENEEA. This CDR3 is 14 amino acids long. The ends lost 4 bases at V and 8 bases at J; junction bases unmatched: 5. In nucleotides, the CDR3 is TGTGCCAGCAGCTCGGGACTAGCGTTCTATGAGCAGTTCTTC. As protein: CASSSGLAFYEQFF.

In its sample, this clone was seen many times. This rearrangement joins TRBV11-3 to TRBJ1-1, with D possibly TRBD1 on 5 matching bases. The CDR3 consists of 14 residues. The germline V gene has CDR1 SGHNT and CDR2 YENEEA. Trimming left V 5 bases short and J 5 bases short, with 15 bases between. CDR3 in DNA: TGTGCCAGCAGCCTCCGGGACGGATTTACTGAAGCTTTCTTT. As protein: CASSLRDGFTEAFF.

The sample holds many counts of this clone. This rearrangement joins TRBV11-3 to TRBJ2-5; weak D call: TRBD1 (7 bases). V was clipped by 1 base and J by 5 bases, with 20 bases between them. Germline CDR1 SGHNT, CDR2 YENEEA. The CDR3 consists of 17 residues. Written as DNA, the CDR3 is TGTGCCAGCAGCTTAGTGCGGGACAGTTACCTGCTGGAGACCCAGTACTTC. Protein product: CASSLVRDSYLLETQYF.